This T cell receptor (beta chain) was profiled in a study of cytomegalovirus exposure and HLA in healthy donors. Regarding the study as a whole: While the bulk of TCR sequences proved rare, some public TCRs turned up in many donors.

Researchers ran the PCR with 60 Vbeta and 13 Jbeta primers. TCRdb keeps only in-frame clones here, not all; method: immunoSEQ multiplex PCR. Of 250,000 to 300,000 clones listed, about 93% are singletons. Donors sampled were nominally healthy, though unrecorded immune exposures were likely. This clone was seen just once. Its specificity is not known. In germline, CDR1 is SQVTM, CDR2 ANQGSEA. After removal of 7 bases from V and 9 bases from J, the junction contained 10 bases not matched to a gene. This CDR3 region has 14 residues. The rearrangement links TRBV29-1 to TRBJ2-1; 12 bases match TRBD2. Sequencing was done on a sample of PBMCs. The sequence came from a girl aged 2-10 years in good health and CMV-seronegative. CDR3 bases: TGCAGCGCCGCTCGACTAGCGGGAGCGGTTGAGCAGTTCTTC. Encoded protein: CSAARLAGAVEQFF.